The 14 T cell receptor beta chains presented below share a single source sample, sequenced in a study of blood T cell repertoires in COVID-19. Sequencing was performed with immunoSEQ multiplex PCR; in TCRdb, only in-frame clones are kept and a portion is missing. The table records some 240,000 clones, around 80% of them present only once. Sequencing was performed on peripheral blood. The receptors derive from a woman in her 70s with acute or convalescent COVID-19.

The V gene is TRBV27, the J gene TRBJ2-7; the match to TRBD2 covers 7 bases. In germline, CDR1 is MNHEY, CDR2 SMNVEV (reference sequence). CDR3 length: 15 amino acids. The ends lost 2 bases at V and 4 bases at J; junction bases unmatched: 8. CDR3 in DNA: TGTGCCAGCAGTTTAAAATCTAGCGGCCCATACGAGCAGTACTTC. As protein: CASSLKSSGPYEQYF.

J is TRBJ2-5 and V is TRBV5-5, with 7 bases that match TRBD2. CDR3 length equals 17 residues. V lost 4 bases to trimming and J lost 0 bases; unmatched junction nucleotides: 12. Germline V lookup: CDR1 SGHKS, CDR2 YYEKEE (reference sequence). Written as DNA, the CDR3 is TGTGCCAGCAGCCCCCGGACTGGCGGGGGAAACCAAGAGACCCAGTACTTC. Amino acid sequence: CASSPRTGGGNQETQYF. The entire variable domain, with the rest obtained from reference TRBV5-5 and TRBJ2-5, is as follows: DAGVTQSPTHLIKTRGQQVTLRCSPISGHKSVSWYQQVLGQGPQFIFQYYEKEERGRGNFPDRFSARQFPNYSSELNVNALLLGDSALYLCASSPRTGGGNQETQYFGPGTRLLVL.

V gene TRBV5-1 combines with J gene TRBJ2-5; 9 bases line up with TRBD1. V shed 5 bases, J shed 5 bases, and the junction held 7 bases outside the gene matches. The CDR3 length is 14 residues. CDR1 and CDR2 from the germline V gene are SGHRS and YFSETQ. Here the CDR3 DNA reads TGCGCCAGCAGACAGGGGGCCGAGGGGGAGACCCAGTACTTC. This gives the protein CASRQGAEGETQYF. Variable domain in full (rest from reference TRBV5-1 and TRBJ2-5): KAGVTQTPRYLIKTRGQQVTLSCSPISGHRSVSWYQQTPGQGLQFLFEYFSETQRNKGNFPGRFSGRQFSNSRSEMNVSTLELGDSALYLCASRQGAEGETQYFGPGTRLLVL.

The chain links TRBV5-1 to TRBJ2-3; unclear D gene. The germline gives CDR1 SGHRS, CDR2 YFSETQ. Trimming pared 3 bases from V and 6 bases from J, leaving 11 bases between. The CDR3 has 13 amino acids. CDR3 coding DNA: TGCGCCAGCAGCTCCCTATCCTGGGATACGCAGTATTTT. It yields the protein CASSSLSWDTQYF.

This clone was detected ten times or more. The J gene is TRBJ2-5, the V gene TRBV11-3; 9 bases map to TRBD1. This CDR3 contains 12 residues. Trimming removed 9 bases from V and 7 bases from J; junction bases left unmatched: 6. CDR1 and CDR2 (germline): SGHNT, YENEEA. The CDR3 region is CASGTGSGTQYF. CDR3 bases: TGTGCCAGTGGGACAGGGAGCGGGACCCAGTACTTC.

This CDR3 is CASSQDRQSMETQYF. In DNA form, the CDR3 reads TGTGCCAGCTCACAGGACAGGCAGAGTATGGAGACCCAGTACTTC. V is TRBV18 and J is TRBJ2-5, with 7 bases lining up with TRBD1. The CDR3 runs 15 residues. Germline trimming cut 4 bases from V and 5 bases from J; bases unmatched to any gene: 10. Germline loops: CDR1 KGHSH, CDR2 LQKENI.

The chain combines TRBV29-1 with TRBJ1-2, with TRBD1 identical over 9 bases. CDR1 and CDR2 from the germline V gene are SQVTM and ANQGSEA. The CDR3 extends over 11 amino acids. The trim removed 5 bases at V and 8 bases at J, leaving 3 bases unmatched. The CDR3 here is CSVYRGHGYTF. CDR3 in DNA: TGCAGCGTTTACAGGGGGCACGGCTACACCTTC.

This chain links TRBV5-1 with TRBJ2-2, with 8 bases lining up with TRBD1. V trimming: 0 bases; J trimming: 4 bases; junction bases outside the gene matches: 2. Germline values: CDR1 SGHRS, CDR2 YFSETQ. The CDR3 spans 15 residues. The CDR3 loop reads CASSLGTGGTGELFF. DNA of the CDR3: TGCGCCAGCAGCTTGGGCACAGGGGGCACCGGGGAGCTGTTTTTT.

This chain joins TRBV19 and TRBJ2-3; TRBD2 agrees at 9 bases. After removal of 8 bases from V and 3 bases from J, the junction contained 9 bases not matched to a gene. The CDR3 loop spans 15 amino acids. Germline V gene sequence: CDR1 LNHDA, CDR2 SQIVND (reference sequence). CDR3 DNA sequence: TGTGCCAGTGACAGCGGGGGGTGGTATACAGATACGCAGTATTTT. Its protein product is CASDSGGWYTDTQYF. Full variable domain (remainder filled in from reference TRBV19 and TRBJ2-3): DGGITQSPKYLFRKEGQNVTLSCEQNLNHDAMYWYRQDPGQGLRLIYYSQIVNDFQKGDIAEGYSVSREKKESFPLTVTSAQKNPTAFYLCASDSGGWYTDTQYFGPGTRLTVL.

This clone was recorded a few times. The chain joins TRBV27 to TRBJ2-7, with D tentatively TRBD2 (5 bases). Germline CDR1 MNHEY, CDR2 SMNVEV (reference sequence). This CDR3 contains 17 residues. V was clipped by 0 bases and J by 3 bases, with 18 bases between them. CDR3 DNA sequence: TGTGCCAGCAGTTTATCGCGAGGGTCCGGCGTTGACTACGAGCAGTACTTC. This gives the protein CASSLSRGSGVDYEQYF.

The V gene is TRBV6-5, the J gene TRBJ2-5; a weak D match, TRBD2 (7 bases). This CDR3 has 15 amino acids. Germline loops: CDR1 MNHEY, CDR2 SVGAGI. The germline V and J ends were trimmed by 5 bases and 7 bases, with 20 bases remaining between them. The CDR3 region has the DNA TGTGCCAGCAGTCCCCAATCCCTCGGGGGGCGGACCCAGTACTTC. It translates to CASSPQSLGGRTQYF.

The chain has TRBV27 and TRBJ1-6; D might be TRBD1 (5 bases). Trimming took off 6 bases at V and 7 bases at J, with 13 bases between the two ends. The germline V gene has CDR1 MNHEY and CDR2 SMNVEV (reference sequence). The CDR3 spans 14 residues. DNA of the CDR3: TGTGCCAGCAGCCCTGGGGCGCGGAATTCACCCCTCCACTTT. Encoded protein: CASSPGARNSPLHF.

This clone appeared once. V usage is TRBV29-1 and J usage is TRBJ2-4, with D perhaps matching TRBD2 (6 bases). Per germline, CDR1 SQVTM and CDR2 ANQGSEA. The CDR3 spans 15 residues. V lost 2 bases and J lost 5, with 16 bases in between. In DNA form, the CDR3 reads TGCAGCGTTGAATTTACTAGCCAGGGAGAAAACATTCAGTACTTC. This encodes CSVEFTSQGENIQYF.

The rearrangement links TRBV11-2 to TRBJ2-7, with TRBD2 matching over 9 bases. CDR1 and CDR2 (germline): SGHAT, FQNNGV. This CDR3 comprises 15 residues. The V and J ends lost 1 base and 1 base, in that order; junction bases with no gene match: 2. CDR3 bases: TGTGCCAGCAGCTTAGGACTAGCGGTATCCTACGAGCAGTACGTC. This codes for CASSLGLAVSYEQYV.